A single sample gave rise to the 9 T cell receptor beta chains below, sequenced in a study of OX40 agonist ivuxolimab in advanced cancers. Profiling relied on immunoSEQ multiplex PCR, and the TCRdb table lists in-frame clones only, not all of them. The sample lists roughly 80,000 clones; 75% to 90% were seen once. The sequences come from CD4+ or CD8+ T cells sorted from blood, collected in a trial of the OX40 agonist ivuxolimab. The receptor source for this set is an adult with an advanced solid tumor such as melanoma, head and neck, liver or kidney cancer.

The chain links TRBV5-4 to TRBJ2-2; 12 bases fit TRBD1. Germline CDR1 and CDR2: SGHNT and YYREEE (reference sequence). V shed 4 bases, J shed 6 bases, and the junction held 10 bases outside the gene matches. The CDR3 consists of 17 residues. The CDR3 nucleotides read TGTGCCAGCAGCCCGGCCTCGGGACAGGGGGCGGCCGGGGAGCTGTTTTTT. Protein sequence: CASSPASGQGAAGELFF.

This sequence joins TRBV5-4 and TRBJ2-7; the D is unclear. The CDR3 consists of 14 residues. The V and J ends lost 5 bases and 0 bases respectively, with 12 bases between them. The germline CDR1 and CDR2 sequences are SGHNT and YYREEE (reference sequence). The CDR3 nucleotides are TGTGCCAGCAGTCCCGAATCAGCCTCCTACGAGCAGTACTTC. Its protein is CASSPESASYEQYF.

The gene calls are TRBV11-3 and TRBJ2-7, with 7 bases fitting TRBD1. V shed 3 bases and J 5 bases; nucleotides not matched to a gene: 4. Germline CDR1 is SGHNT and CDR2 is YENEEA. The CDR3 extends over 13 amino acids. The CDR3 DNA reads TGTGCCAGCAGCTTCCAGGGGACAGACGAGCAGTACTTC. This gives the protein CASSFQGTDEQYF.

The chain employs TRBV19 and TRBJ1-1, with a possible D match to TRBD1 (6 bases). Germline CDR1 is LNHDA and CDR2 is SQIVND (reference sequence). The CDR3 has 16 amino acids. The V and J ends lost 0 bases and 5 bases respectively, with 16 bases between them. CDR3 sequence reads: CASSIDGGSVRTEAFF. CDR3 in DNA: TGTGCCAGTAGTATAGACGGGGGCAGCGTGAGAACTGAAGCTTTCTTT.

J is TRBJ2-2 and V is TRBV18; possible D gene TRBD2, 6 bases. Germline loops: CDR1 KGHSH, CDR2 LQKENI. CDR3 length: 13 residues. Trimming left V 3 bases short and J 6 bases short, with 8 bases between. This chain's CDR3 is CASSPAGPGELFF. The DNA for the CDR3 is TGTGCCAGCTCACCCGCGGGGCCCGGGGAGCTGTTTTTT. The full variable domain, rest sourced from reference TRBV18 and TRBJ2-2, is NAGVMQNPRHLVRRRGQEARLRCSPMKGHSHVYWYRQLPEEGLKFMVYLQKENIIDESGMPKERFSAEFPKEGPSILRIQQVVRGDSAAYFCASSPAGPGELFFGEGSRLTVL.

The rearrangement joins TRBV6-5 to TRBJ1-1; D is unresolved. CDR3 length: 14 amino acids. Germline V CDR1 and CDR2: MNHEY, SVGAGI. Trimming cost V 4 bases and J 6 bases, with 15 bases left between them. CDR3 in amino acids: CASSSRTKRAEAFF. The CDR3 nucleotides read TGTGCCAGCAGTTCCCGGACGAAAAGGGCTGAAGCTTTCTTT.

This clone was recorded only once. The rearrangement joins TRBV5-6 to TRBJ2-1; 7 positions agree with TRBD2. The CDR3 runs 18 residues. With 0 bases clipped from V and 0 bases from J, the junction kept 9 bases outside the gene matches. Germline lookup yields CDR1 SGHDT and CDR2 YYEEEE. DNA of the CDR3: TGTGCCAGCAGCTTGGAGGCTAGCGGTAGGAGCTCCTACAATGAGCAGTTCTTC. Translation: CASSLEASGRSSYNEQFF.

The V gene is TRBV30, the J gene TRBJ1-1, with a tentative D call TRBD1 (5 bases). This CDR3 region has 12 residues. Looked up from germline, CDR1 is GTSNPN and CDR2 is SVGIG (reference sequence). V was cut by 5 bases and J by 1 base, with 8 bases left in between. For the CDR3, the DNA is TGTGCCTGGGGGACGGGGAACACTGAAGCTTTCTTT. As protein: CAWGTGNTEAFF. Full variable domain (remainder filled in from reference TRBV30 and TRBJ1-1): SQTIHQWPATLVQPVGSPLSLECTVEGTSNPNLYWYRQAAGRGLQLLFYSVGIGQISSEVPQNLSASRPQDRQFILSSKKLLLSDSGFYLCAWGTGNTEAFFGQGTRLTVV.

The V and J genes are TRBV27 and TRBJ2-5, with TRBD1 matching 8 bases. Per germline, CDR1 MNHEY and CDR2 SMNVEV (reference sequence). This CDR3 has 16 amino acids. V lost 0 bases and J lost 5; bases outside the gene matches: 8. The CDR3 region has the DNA TGTGCCAGCAGTTTATCGATCGGCAGGGGGCATGAGACCCAGTACTTC. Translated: CASSLSIGRGHETQYF.